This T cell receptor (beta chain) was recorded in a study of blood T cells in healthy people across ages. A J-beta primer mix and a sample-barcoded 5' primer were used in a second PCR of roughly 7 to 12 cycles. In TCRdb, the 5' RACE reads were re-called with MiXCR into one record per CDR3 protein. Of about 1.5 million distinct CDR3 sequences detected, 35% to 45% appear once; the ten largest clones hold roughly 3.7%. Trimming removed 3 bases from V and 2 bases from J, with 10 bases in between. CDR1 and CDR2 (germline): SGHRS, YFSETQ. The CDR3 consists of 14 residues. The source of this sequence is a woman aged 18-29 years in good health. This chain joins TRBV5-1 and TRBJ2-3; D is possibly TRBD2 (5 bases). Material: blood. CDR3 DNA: TGCGCCAGCAGCTGGGGAGCCGCCACAGATACGCAGTATTTT. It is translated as CASSWGAATDTQYF.